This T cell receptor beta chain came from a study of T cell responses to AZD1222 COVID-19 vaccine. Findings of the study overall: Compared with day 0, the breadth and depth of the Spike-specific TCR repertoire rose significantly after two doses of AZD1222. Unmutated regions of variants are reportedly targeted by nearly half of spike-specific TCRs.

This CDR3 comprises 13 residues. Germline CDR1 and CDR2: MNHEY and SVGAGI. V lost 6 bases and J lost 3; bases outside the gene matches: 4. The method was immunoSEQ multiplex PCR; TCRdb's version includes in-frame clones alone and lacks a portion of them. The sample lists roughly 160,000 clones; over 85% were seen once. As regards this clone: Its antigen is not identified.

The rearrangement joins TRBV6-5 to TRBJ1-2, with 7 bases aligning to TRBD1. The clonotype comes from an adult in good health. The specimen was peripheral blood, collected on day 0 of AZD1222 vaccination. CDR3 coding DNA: TGTGCCAGCAGCCCCGGGACAGACTATGGCTACACCTTC. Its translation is CASSPGTDYGYTF.